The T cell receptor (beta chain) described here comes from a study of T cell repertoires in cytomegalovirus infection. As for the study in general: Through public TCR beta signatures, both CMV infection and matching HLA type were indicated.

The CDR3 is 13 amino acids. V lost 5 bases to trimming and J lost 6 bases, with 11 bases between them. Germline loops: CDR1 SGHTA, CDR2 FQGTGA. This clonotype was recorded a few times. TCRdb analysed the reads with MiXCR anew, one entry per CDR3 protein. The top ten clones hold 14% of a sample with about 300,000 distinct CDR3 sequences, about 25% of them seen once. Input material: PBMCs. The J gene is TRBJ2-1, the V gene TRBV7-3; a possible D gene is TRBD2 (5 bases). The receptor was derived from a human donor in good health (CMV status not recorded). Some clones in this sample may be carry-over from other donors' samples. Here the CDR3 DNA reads TGTGCCAGCAGCGCAGCGGCCAGCAATGAGCAGTTCTTC. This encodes CASSAAASNEQFF. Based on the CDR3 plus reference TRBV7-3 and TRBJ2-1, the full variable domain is GAGVSQTPSNKVTEKGKYVELRCDPISGHTALYWYRQSLGQGPEFLIYFQGTGAADDSGLPNDRFFAVRPEGSVSTLKIQRTERGDSAVYLCASSAAASNEQFFGPGTRLTVL.